This T cell receptor beta chain was identified during a study of blood T cell repertoires in COVID-19. The table came from immunoSEQ multiplex PCR; TCRdb's copy has only in-frame clones and leaves some out. The sample has some 29,000 clones, around 91% seen once. The V end was cut by 5 bases, the J end by 5 bases, with 12 bases between. The length of the CDR3 is 13 residues. Germline-derived CDR1 and CDR2 are SGHRS and YFSETQ. V and J are TRBV5-1 and TRBJ2-3; D not certain. What was sequenced was peripheral blood. This receptor was obtained from a man in his 70s with active or convalescent COVID-19. CDR3 region: CASRMAGRDTQYF. The CDR3 DNA sequence: TGCGCCAGCAGAATGGCTGGGCGAGATACGCAGTATTTT.